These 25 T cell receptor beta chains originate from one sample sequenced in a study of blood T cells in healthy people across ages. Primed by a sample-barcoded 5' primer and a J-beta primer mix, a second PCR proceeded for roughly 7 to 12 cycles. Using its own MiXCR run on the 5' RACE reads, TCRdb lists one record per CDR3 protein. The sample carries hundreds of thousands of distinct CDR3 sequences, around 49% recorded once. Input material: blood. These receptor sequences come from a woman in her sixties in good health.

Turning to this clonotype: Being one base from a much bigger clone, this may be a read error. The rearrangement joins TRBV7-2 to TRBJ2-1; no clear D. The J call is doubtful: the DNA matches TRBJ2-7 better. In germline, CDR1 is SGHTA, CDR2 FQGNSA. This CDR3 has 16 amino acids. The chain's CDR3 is CASSPSRAGSYNEQYF. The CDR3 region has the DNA TGTGCCAGCAGCCCGTCCCGGGCAGGCTCCTACAATGAGCAGTACTTC.

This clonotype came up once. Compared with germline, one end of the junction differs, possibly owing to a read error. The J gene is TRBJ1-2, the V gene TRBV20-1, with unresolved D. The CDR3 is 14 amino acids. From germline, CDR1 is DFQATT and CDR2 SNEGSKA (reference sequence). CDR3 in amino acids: CSTSTSAANYGYTF. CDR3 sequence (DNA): TGCAGTACTAGTACCAGCGCTGCTAACTATGGCTACACCTTC.

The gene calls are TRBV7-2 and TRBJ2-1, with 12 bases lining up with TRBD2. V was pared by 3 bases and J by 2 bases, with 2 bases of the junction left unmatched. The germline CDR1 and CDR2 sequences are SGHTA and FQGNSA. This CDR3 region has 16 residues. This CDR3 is CASSFRTSGTYNEQFF. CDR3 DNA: TGTGCCAGCAGCTTCCGGACTAGCGGGACCTACAATGAGCAGTTCTTC. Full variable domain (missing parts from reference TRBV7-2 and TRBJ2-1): GAGVSQSPSNKVTEKGKDVELRCDPISGHTALYWYRQSLGQGLEFLIYFQGNSAPDKSGLPSDRFSAERTGGSVSTLTIQRTQQEDSAVYLCASSFRTSGTYNEQFFGPGTRLTVL.

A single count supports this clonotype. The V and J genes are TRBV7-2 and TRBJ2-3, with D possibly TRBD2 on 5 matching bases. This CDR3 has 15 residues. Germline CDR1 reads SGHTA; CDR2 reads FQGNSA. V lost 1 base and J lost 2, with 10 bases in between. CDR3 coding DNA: TGTGCCAGCAGCTTAGTAGCGCATATCACAGATACGCAGTATTTT. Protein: CASSLVAHITDTQYF.

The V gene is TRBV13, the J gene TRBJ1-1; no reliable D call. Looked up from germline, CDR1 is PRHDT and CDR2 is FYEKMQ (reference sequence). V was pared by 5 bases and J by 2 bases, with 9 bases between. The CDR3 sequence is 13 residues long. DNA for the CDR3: TGTGCCAGCAGCCCAATCGTTAACACTGAAGCTTTCTTT. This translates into CASSPIVNTEAFF. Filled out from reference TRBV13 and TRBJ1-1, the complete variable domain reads AAGVIQSPRHLIKEKRETATLKCYPIPRHDTVYWYQQGPGQDPQFLISFYEKMQSDKGSIPDRFSAQQFSDYHSELNMSSLELGDSALYFCASSPIVNTEAFFGQGTRLTVV.

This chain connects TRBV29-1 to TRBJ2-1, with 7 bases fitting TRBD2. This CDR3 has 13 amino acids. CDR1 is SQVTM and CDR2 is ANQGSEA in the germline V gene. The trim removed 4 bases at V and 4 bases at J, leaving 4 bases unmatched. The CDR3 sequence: CSVGSSGYNEQFF. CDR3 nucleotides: TGCAGCGTTGGTTCTAGCGGTTACAATGAGCAGTTCTTC.

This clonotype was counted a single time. The CDR3 is CASRNRGAGYNEQFF. CDR3 nucleotides: TGTGCCAGCAGGAACAGGGGCGCAGGATACAATGAGCAGTTCTTC. The chain joins TRBV6-1 to TRBJ2-1, with 7 bases matching TRBD1. Germline CDR1 reads MNHNS; CDR2 reads SASEGT. J lost 4 bases, V lost 6 bases, and 9 bases had no gene match. The CDR3 totals 15 residues.

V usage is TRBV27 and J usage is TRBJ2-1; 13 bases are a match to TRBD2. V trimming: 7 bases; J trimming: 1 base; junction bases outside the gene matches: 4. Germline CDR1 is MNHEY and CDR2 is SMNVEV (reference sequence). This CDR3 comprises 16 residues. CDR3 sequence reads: CASTRTSGSSYNEQFF. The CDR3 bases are TGTGCCAGCACTCGGACTAGCGGGAGTTCCTACAATGAGCAGTTCTTC.

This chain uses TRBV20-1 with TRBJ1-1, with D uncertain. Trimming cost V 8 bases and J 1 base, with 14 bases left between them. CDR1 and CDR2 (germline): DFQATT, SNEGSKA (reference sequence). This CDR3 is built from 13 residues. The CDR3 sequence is CSPSQRTNTEAFF. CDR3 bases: TGCAGTCCGTCCCAGAGAACGAACACTGAAGCTTTCTTT.

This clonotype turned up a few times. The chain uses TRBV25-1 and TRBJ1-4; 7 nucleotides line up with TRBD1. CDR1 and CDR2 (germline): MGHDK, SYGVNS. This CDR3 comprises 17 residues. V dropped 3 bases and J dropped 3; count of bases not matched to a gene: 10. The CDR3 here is CASSDLYRDSPNEKLFF. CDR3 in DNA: TGTGCCAGCAGTGACCTATACCGGGACAGCCCTAATGAAAAACTGTTTTTT.

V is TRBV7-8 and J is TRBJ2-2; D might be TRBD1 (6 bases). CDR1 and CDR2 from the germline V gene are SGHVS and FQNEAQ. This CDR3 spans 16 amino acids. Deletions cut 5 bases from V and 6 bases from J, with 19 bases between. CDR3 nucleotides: TGTGCCAGCAGCCATCGACAGGCCCAACTCCCCGGGGAGCTGTTTTTT. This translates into CASSHRQAQLPGELFF.

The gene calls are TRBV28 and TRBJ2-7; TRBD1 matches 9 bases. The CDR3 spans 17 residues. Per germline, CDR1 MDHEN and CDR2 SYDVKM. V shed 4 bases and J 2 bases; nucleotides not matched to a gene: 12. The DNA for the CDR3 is TGTGCCAGCAGTTCCTCCTCCTTGGGGACAGGGCCCTACGAGCAGTACTTC. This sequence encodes CASSSSSLGTGPYEQYF.

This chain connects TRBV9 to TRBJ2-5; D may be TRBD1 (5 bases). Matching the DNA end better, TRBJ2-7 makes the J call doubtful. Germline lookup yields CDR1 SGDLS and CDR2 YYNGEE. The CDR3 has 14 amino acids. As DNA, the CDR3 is TGTGCCAGCAGCGCGGTGACAGACGCCTACGAGCAGTACTTC. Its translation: CASSAVTDAYEQYF.

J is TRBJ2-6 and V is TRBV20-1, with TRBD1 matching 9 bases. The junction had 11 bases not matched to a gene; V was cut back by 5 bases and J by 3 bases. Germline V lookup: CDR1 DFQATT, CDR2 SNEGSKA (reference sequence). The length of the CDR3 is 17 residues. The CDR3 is CSAPTNRGQVGANVLTF. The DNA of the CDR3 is TGCAGTGCTCCCACCAACAGGGGGCAGGTTGGGGCCAACGTCCTGACTTTC.

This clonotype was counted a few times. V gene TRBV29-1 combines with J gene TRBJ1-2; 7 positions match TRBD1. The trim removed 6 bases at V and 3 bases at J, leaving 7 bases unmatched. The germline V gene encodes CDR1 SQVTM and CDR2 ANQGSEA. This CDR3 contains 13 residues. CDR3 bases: TGCAGCGTACCTAACAGGGGACACTATGGCTACACCTTC. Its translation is CSVPNRGHYGYTF. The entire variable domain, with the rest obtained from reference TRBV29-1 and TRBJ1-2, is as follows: SAVISQKPSRDICQRGTSLTIQCQVDSQVTMMFWYRQQPGQSLTLIATANQGSEATYESGFVIDKFPISRPNLTFSTLTVSNMSPEDSSIYLCSVPNRGHYGYTFGSGTRLTVV.

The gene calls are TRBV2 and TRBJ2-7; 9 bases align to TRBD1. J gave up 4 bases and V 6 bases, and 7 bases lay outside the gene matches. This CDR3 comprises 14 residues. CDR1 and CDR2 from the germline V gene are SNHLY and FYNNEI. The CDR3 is CASRGQGTSYEQYF. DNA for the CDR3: TGTGCCAGCAGGGGACAGGGTACTTCTTACGAGCAGTACTTC. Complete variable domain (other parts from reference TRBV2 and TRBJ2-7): EPEVTQTPSHQVTQMGQEVILRCVPISNHLYFYWYRQILGQKVEFLVSFYNNEISEKSEIFDDQFSVERPDGSNFTLKIRSTKLEDSAMYFCASRGQGTSYEQYFGPGTRLTVT.

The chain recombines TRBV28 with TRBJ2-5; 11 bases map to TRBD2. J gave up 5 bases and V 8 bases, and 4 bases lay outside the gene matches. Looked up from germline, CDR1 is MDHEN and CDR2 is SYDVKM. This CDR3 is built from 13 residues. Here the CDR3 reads CASVSSGGETQYF. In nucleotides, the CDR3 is TGTGCCAGCGTCTCTAGCGGGGGGGAGACCCAGTACTTC. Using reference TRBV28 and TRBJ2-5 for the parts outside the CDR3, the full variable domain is DVKVTQSSRYLVKRTGEKVFLECVQDMDHENMFWYRQDPGLGLRLIYFSYDVKMKEKGDIPEGYSVSREKKERFSLILESASTNQTSMYLCASVSSGGETQYFGPGTRLLVL.

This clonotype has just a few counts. DNA for the CDR3: TGTGCCAGCAGCCCCAGGGACAGGGGATTCGAGCAGTACTTC. Translation: CASSPRDRGFEQYF. This chain links TRBV7-2 with TRBJ2-7; 10 nucleotides match TRBD1. CDR3 length equals 14 residues. Germline V gene data show CDR1 as SGHTA and CDR2 as FQGNSA. Trimming at V came to 5 bases and at J to 6 bases, leaving 7 bases not matched to a gene.

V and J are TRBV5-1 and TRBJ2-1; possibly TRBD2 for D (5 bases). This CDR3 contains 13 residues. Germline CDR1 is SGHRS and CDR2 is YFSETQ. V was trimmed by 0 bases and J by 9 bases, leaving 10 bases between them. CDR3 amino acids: CASSLGPLAEQFF. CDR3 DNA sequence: TGCGCCAGCAGCTTGGGCCCGCTAGCTGAGCAGTTCTTC.

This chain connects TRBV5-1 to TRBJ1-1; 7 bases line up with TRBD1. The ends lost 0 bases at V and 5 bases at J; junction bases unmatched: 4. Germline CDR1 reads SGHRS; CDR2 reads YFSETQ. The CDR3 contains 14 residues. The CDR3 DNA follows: TGCGCCAGCAGCTTGGACAGGGGAAGTACTGAAGCTTTCTTT. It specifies CASSLDRGSTEAFF.

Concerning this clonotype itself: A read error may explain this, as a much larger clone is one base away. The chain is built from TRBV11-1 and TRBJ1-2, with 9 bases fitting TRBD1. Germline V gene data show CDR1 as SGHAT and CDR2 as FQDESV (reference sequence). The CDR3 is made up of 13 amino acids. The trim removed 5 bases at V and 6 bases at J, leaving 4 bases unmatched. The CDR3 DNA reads TGTGCCAGCAGCGCCAGACAGGGGGATGGCTACACCTTC. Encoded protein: CASSARQGDGYTF.

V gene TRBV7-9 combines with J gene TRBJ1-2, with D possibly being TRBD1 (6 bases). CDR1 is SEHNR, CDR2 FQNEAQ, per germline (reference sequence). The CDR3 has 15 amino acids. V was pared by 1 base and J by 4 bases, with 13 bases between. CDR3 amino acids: CASSLEQARGYGYTF. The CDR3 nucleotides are TGTGCCAGCAGCTTAGAACAGGCCAGGGGCTATGGCTACACCTTC. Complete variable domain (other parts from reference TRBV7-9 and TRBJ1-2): DTGVSQNPRHKITKRGQNVTFRCDPISEHNRLYWYRQTLGQGPEFLTYFQNEAQLEKSRLLSDRFSAERPKGSFSTLEIQRTEQGDSAMYLCASSLEQARGYGYTFGSGTRLTVV.

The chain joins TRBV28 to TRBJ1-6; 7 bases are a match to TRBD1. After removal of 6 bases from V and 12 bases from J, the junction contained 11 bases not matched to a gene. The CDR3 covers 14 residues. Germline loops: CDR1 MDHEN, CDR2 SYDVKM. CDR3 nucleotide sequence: TGTGCCAGCAGACTTGGGACAGTAAGAAGACCCCTCCACTTT. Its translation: CASRLGTVRRPLHF.

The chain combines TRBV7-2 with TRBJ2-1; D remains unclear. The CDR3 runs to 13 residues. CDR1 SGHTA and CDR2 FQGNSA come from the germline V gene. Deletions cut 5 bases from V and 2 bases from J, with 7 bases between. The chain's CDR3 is CASSGPPYNEQFF. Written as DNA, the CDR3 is TGTGCCAGCAGCGGCCCCCCCTACAATGAGCAGTTCTTC.

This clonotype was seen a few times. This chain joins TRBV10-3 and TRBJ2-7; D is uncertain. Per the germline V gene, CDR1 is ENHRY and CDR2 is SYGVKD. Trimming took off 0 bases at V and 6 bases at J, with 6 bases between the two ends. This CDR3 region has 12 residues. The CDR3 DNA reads TGTGCCATCAGTGAGTCGTTGGGCGAGCAGTACTTC. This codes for CAISESLGEQYF.